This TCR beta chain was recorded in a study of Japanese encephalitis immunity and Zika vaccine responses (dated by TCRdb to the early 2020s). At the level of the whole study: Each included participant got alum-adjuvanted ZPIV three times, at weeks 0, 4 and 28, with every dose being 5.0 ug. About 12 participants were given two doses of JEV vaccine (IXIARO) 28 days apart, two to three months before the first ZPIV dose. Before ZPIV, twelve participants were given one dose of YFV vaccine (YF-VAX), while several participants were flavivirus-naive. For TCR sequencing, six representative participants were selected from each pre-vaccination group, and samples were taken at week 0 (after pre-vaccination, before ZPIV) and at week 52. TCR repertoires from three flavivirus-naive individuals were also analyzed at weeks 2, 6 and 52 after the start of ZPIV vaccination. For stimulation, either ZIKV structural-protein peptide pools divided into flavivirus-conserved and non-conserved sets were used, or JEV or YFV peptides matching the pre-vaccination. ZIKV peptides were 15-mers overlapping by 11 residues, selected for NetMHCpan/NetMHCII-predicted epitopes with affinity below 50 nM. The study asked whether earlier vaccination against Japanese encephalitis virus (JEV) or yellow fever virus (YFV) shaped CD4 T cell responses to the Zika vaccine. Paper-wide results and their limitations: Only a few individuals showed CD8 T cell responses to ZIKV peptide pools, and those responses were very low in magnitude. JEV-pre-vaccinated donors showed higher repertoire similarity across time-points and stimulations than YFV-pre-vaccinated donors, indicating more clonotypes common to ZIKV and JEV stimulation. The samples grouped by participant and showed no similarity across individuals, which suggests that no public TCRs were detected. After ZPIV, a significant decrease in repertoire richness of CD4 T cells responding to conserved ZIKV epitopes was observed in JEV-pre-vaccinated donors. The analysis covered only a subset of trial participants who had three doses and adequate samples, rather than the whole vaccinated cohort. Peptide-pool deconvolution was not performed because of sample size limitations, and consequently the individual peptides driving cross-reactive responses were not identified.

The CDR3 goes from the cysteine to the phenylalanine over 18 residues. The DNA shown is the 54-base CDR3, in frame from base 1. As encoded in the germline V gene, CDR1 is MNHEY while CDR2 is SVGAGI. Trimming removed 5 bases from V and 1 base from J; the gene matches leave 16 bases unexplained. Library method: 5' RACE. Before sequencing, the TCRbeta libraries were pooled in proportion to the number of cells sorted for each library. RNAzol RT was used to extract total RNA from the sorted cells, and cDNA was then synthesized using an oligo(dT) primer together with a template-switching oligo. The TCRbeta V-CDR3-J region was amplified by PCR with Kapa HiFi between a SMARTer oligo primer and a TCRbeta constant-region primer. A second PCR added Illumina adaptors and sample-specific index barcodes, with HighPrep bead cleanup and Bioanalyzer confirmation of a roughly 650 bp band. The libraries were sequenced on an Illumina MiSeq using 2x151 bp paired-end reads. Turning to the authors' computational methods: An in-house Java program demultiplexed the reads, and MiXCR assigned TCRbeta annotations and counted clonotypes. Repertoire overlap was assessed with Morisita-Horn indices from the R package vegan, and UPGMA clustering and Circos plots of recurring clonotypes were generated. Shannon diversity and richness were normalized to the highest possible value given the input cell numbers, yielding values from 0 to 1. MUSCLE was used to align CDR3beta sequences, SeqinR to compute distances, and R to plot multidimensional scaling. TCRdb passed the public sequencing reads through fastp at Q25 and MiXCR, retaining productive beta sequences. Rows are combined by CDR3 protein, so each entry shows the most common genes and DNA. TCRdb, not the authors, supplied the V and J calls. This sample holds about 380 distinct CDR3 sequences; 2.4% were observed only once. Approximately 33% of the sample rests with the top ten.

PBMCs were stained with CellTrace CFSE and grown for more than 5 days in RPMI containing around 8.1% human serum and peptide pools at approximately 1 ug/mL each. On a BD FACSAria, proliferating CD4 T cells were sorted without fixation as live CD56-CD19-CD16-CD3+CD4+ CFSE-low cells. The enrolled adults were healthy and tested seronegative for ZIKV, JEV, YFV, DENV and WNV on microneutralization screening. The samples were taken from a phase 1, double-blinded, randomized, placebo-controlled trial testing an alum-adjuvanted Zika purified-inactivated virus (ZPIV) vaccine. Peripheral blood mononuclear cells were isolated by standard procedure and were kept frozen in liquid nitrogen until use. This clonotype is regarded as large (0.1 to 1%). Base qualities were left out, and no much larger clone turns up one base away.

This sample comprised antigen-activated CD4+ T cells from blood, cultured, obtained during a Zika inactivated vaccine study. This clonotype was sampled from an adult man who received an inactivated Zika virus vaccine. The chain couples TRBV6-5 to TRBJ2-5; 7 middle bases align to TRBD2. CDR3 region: CASSRQPGKRGVQETQYF. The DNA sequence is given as TGTGCCAGCAGTAGACAACCCGGCAAGCGGGGAGTCCAAGAGACCCAGTACTTC.